Presented here are 24 T cell receptor beta chains from one specimen sequenced in a study of T cell changes during pregnancy in multiple sclerosis. Assay used: immunoSEQ multiplex PCR; TCRdb lists only in-frame clones, some missing. The profile covers roughly 42,000 clones, with approximately 90% appearing a single time and approximately 0.61% taken by the ten largest. The specimen was CD4+ T cells from peripheral blood mononuclear cells, collected in the first trimester of pregnancy. The receptors were sampled from a female donor with multiple sclerosis, enrolled in a pregnancy study.

The chain has TRBV27 and TRBJ2-3; 11 bases map to TRBD2. Germline CDR1 is MNHEY and CDR2 is SMNVEV (reference sequence). V was clipped by 6 bases and J by 8 bases; unmatched bases: 13. The CDR3 sequence is 16 residues long. This CDR3 is CASRTGTSGTTGTQYF. The CDR3 DNA reads TGTGCCAGCAGAACCGGGACTAGCGGAACAACGGGTACGCAGTATTTT.

V usage is TRBV19 and J usage is TRBJ2-7; TRBD1 agrees at 9 bases. There are 15 residues in the CDR3. Germline-derived CDR1 and CDR2 are LNHDA and SQIVND (reference sequence). V lost 6 bases to trimming and J lost 7 bases; unmatched junction nucleotides: 13. CDR3 coding DNA: TGTGCCAGTAGCCCGCCAAATACAGGGGGCTCGGAGCAGTACTTC. Protein product: CASSPPNTGGSEQYF.

The chain combines TRBV19 with TRBJ2-7; weak D call: TRBD1 (5 bases). The CDR3 is 14 amino acids. V lost 1 base and J lost 2, with 9 bases in between. Germline V gene data show CDR1 as LNHDA and CDR2 as SQIVND (reference sequence). Here the CDR3 reads CASSIGRVPYEQYF. The CDR3 DNA sequence: TGTGCCAGTAGTATAGGCAGGGTCCCCTACGAGCAGTACTTC.

The J gene is TRBJ1-2, the V gene TRBV2, with TRBD1 matching 10 bases. Germline assignment: CDR1 SNHLY and CDR2 FYNNEI. With V trimmed by 6 bases and J by 4 bases, 5 bases remained unmatched. This CDR3 comprises 14 residues. CDR3 residues: CASRRDRGGYGYTF. DNA of the CDR3: TGTGCCAGCAGGAGGGACAGGGGCGGCTATGGCTACACCTTC.

V gene TRBV28 combines with J gene TRBJ1-1; TRBD1 agrees at 7 bases. Germline CDR1 is MDHEN and CDR2 is SYDVKM. Trimming removed 7 bases from V and 1 base from J; junction bases left unmatched: 6. The CDR3 covers 14 residues. The CDR3 region is CASKTGTQNTEAFF. The DNA of the CDR3 is TGTGCCAGCAAGACAGGGACCCAGAACACTGAAGCTTTCTTT.

This clone was observed a single time. The genes are TRBV5-4 and TRBJ2-7; 11 bases are a match to TRBD1. The length of the CDR3 is 14 residues. Germline lookup yields CDR1 SGHNT and CDR2 YYREEE (reference sequence). Unmatched junction bases numbered 3, after V lost 4 bases and J lost 3 bases. In DNA, the CDR3 is TGTGCCAGCAGCCGGGGACAGGGGGTCTACGAGCAGTACTTC. Its translation is CASSRGQGVYEQYF.

The V call is TRBV29-1, the J call TRBJ2-5, with TRBD1 as a possible D gene (5 bases). Germline CDR1 reads SQVTM; CDR2 reads ANQGSEA. The CDR3 contains 12 residues. Trimming pared 1 base from V and 5 bases from J, leaving 8 bases between. In DNA, the CDR3 is TGCAGCGTTGAAGGCCAGGGCGAGACCCAGTACTTC. Amino acid sequence: CSVEGQGETQYF.

V is TRBV5-1 and J is TRBJ1-1; 9 nucleotides align to TRBD1. V lost 4 bases to trimming and J lost 5 bases; unmatched junction nucleotides: 9. There are 15 residues in the CDR3. From germline, CDR1 is SGHRS and CDR2 YFSETQ. CDR3 protein: CASSKTTGGGTEAFF. CDR3 DNA sequence: TGCGCCAGCAGCAAAACCACAGGGGGCGGAACTGAAGCTTTCTTT.

V is TRBV10-3 and J is TRBJ2-1, with TRBD1 matching 7 bases. Losses at the gene ends were 5 bases for V and 0 bases for J; bases not matched to a gene: 4. This CDR3 is 15 amino acids long. Germline V gene lookup returns CDR1 ENHRY and CDR2 SYGVKD. CDR3: CAISKQGTSYNEQFF. The CDR3 nucleotides are TGTGCCATCAGTAAACAGGGGACCTCCTACAATGAGCAGTTCTTC.

This clone was recorded only once. This chain connects TRBV5-1 to TRBJ2-2, with D tentatively TRBD2 (5 bases). The CDR3 is made up of 16 amino acids. The germline CDR1 and CDR2 sequences are SGHRS and YFSETQ. V shed 4 bases and J shed 5 bases, with 18 bases lying between them. The chain's CDR3 is CASSPTGISVTGELFF. In DNA, the CDR3 is TGCGCCAGCAGCCCAACCGGGATCTCGGTAACCGGGGAGCTGTTTTTT.

The chain is built from TRBV9 and TRBJ1-3, with D unclear. The V gene's germline CDR1 is SGDLS and CDR2 YYNGEE. CDR3 length: 19 residues. V was pared by 1 base and J by 8 bases, with 28 bases between. The CDR3 spells CASSVSGGRYGKHWDTIYF. The CDR3 region has the DNA TGTGCCAGCAGCGTATCGGGTGGACGGTACGGGAAGCATTGGGACACCATATATTTT.

The chain joins TRBV6-5 to TRBJ2-1; 7 nucleotides line up with TRBD2. Unmatched junction bases numbered 11, after V lost 4 bases and J lost 5 bases. The CDR3 has 16 amino acids. Germline-derived CDR1 and CDR2 are MNHEY and SVGAGI. CDR3 sequence: CASSFRSAGANNEQFF. In DNA, the CDR3 is TGTGCCAGCAGTTTTCGATCGGCGGGAGCCAACAATGAGCAGTTCTTC.

This clone was counted a single time. V and J are TRBV7-2 and TRBJ2-1, with 9 bases matching TRBD2. The CDR3 length is 14 residues. V dropped 4 bases and J dropped 9; count of bases not matched to a gene: 7. CDR1 and CDR2 from the germline V gene are SGHTA and FQGNSA. CDR3 in amino acids: CASSSTTSGSEQFF. The CDR3 bases are TGTGCCAGCAGCTCGACGACTAGCGGTTCTGAGCAGTTCTTC.

CDR3 sequence (DNA): TGTGCCAGCAGTGAGCAGGGGGATCAGCCCCAGCATTTT. It encodes CASSEQGDQPQHF. The chain combines TRBV6-1 with TRBJ1-5; 7 bases match TRBD1. The CDR3 length is 13 residues. Losses at the gene ends were 3 bases for V and 5 bases for J; bases not matched to a gene: 1. Per germline, CDR1 MNHNS and CDR2 SASEGT.

The rearrangement joins TRBV15 to TRBJ2-3, with a weak D call TRBD2 (6 bases). This CDR3 has 16 residues. V shed 0 bases and J shed 0 bases, with 10 bases lying between them. Germline CDR1 LNHNV, CDR2 YYDKDF (reference sequence). This CDR3 reads CATSRDRSGSTDTQYF. The DNA of the CDR3 is TGTGCCACCAGCAGAGATAGAAGCGGGAGCACAGATACGCAGTATTTT.

The chain links TRBV18 to TRBJ2-5; 8 positions match TRBD2. The CDR3 has 15 residues. V lost 2 bases and J lost 2; bases outside the gene matches: 4. The germline gives CDR1 KGHSH, CDR2 LQKENI. CDR3 coding DNA: TGTGCCAGCTCACCAATAGCGGGACTACAAGAGACCCAGTACTTC. This codes for CASSPIAGLQETQYF.

The V and J genes are TRBV5-1 and TRBJ2-1, with 10 bases that match TRBD2. Trimming took 6 bases from V and 6 from J; bases not matched to a gene: 9. There are 15 residues in the CDR3. Germline-derived CDR1 and CDR2 are SGHRS and YFSETQ. The CDR3 sequence is CASTATSGNFNEQFF. The CDR3, as DNA: TGCGCCAGCACCGCTACTAGCGGGAACTTCAATGAGCAGTTCTTC.

This clone was observed once. This chain links TRBV12-5 with TRBJ2-1; the match to TRBD2 covers 8 bases. CDR3 length: 20 residues. Germline CDR1 and CDR2: LGHNT and FRNRAP. After removal of 2 bases from V and 0 bases from J, the junction contained 15 bases not matched to a gene. The CDR3 DNA reads as TGTGCTAGTGGTTTGATTATCGGGAGGATCAGCGGGAGCTCCTACAATGAGCAGTTCTTC. This codes for CASGLIIGRISGSSYNEQFF.

The chain has TRBV5-8 and TRBJ2-7, with D possibly being TRBD1 (6 bases). The V end lost 9 bases, the J end lost 2 bases, and 18 bases lay between the germline ends. The CDR3 has 14 residues. Looked up from germline, CDR1 is SGHTS and CDR2 is YDEGEE. CDR3 protein: CATRRKGGTYEQYF. CDR3 nucleotides: TGTGCCACCCGCCGCAAAGGGGGTACCTACGAGCAGTACTTC.

The sample holds one count of this clone. The chain carries TRBV23-1 and TRBJ2-7; tentatively, D is TRBD1 (5 bases). TRBV23-1 is filed as an ORF, its function uncertain. The CDR3 is made up of 12 amino acids. V lost 3 bases and J lost 4, with 7 bases in between. CDR3 in amino acids: CASSHQGYEQYF. The CDR3 DNA is TGCGCCAGCAGTCACCAGGGTTACGAGCAGTACTTC.

The chain uses TRBV27 and TRBJ2-1, with 7 bases lining up with TRBD2. Germline CDR1 and CDR2: MNHEY and SMNVEV (reference sequence). This CDR3 region has 17 residues. J was trimmed by 8 bases and V by 0 bases; bases with no gene match: 13. In DNA, the CDR3 is TGTGCCAGCAGTTTATCGGCTCGGGGCGGCGCGGGGGATGAGCAGTTCTTC. Its protein product is CASSLSARGGAGDEQFF.

V gene TRBV5-6 combines with J gene TRBJ1-2; a possible D gene is TRBD1 (6 bases). V gave up 4 bases and J gave up 4 bases, with 14 bases separating them. Germline V CDR1 and CDR2: SGHDT, YYEEEE. This CDR3 is built from 14 residues. CDR3 residues: CASSPSGHLYGYTF. CDR3 in DNA: TGTGCCAGCAGCCCCTCGGGACACCTCTATGGCTACACCTTC.

The chain joins TRBV9 to TRBJ2-7, with 15 positions matching TRBD2. Germline CDR1 SGDLS, CDR2 YYNGEE. With V trimmed by 0 bases and J by 6 bases, 7 bases remained unmatched. The CDR3 has 17 amino acids. The CDR3 DNA reads TGTGCCAGCAGCGTAGGCGCAGGGACTAGCGGGGGGCTCGAGCAGTACTTC. Amino acid sequence: CASSVGAGTSGGLEQYF.

This chain joins TRBV7-3 and TRBJ2-1; the D gene is possibly TRBD1 (5 bases). Trimming removed 4 bases at V and 5 bases at J, with 24 bases between. Germline values: CDR1 SGHTA, CDR2 FQGTGA. The CDR3 spans 18 residues. The CDR3 region is CASSSPPGSVQGNNEQFF. The DNA of the CDR3 is TGTGCCAGCAGCTCACCCCCGGGCTCGGTTCAGGGAAACAATGAGCAGTTCTTC.